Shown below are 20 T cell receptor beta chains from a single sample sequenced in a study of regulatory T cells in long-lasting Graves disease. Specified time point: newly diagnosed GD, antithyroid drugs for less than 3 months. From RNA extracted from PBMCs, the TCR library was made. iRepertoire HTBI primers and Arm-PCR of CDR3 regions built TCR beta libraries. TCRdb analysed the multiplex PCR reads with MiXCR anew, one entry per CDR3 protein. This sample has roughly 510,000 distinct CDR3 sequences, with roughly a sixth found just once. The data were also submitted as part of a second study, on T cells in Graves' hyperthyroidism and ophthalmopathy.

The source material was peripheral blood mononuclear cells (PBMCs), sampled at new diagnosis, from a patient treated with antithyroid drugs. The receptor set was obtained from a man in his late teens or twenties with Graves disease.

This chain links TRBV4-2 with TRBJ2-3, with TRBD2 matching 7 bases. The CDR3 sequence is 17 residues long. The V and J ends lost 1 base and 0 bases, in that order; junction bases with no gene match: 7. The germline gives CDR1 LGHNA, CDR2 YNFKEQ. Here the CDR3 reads CASSQGRALASTDTQYF. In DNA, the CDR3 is TGTGCCAGCAGCCAAGGCCGAGCACTAGCGAGCACAGATACGCAGTATTTT.

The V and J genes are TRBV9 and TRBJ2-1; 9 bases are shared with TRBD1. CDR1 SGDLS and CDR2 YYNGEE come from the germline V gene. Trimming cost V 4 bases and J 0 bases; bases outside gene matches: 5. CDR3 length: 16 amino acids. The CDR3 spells CASSLGTGNSYNEQFF. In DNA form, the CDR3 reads TGTGCCAGCAGCCTTGGGACAGGGAACTCCTACAATGAGCAGTTCTTC.

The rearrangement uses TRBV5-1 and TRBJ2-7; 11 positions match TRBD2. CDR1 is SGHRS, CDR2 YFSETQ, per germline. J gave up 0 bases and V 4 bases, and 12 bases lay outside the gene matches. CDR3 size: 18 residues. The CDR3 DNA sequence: TGCGCCAGCAGCCAGGGACTGTCGACTAGCGGGGTCTCCTACGAGCAGTACTTC. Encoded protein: CASSQGLSTSGVSYEQYF.

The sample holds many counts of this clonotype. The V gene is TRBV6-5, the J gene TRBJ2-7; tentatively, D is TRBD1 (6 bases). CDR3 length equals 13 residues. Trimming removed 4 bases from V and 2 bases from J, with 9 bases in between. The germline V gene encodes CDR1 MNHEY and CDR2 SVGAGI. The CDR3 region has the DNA TGTGCCAGCAGTTGGCGGACAGCCTACGAGCAGTACTTC. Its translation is CASSWRTAYEQYF.

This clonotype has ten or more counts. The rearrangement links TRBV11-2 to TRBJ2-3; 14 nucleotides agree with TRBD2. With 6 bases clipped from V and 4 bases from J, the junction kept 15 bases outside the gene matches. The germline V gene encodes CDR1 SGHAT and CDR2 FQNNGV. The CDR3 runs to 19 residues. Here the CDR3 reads CASSFPPRTSGRRADTQYF. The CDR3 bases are TGTGCCAGCAGTTTTCCACCTAGGACTAGCGGGAGGAGGGCAGATACGCAGTATTTT.

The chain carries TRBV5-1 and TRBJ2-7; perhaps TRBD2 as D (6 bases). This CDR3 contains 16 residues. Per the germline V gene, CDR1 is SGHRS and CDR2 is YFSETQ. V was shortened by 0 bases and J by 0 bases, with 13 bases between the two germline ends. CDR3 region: CASSLARESSSYEQYF. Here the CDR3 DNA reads TGCGCCAGCAGCTTGGCCCGGGAGTCGAGCTCCTACGAGCAGTACTTC.

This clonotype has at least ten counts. CDR3 sequence: CASSYEPNYGYTF. CDR3 DNA: TGTGCCAGCAGTTACGAACCCAACTATGGCTACACCTTC. This chain joins TRBV6-2 or TRBV6-3 and TRBJ1-2; D is unresolved. The length of the CDR3 is 13 residues. Germline V gives CDR1 MNHEY, CDR2 SVGEGT. V lost 2 bases and J lost 2, with 6 bases in between.

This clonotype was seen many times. CDR3 sequence (DNA): TGTGCCAGCAGCTCAGAGGAAGAGACCCAGTACTTC. Its protein product is CASSSEEETQYF. The genes are TRBV7-8 and TRBJ2-5; unclear D gene. CDR1 and CDR2 (germline): SGHVS, FQNEAQ. The CDR3 sequence is 12 residues long. Trimming pared 4 bases from V and 3 bases from J, leaving 6 bases between. Based on the CDR3 plus reference TRBV7-8 and TRBJ2-5, the full variable domain is GAGVSQSPRYKVAKRGQDVALRCDPISGHVSLFWYQQALGQGPEFLTYFQNEAQLDKSGLPSDRFFAERPEGSVSTLKIQRTQQEDSAVYLCASSSEEETQYFGPGTRLLVL.

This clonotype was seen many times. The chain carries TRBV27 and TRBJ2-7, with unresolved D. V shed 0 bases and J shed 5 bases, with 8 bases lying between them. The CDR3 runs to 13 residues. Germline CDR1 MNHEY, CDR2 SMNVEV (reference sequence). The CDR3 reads CASSLSSTNEQYF. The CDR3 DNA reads TGTGCCAGCAGTTTATCATCCACGAACGAGCAGTACTTC.

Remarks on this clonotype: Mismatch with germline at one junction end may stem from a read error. The CDR3 loop reads CANSASDGQGLETQYF. The CDR3 DNA follows: TGTGCCAACAGCGCCTCCGACGGACAGGGGTTAGAGACCCAGTACTTC. This sequence joins TRBV9 and TRBJ2-5, with 9 bases matching TRBD1. The CDR3 extends over 16 amino acids. In germline, CDR1 is SGDLS, CDR2 YYNGEE.

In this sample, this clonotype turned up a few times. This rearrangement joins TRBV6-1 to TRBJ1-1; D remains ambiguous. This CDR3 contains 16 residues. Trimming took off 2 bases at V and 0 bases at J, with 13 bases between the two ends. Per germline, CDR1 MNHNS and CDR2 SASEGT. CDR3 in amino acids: CASSEKWPGVNTEAFF. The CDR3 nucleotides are TGTGCCAGCAGTGAAAAGTGGCCGGGTGTGAACACTGAAGCTTTCTTT.

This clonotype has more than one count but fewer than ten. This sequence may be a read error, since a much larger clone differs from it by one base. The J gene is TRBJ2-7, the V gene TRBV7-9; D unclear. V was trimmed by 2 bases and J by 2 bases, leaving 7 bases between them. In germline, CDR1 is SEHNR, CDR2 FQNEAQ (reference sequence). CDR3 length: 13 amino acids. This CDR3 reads CASSLRATYEQYF. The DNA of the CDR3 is TGTGCCAGCAGCTTAAGGGCCACCTACGAGCAGTACTTC.

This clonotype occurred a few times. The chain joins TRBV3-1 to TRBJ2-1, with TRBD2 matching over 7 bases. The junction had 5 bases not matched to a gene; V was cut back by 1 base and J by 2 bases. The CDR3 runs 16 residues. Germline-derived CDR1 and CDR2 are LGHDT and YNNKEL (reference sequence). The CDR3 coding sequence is TGTGCCAGCAGCCAAGTGGGGGGGAGTACCTACAATGAGCAGTTCTTC. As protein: CASSQVGGSTYNEQFF.

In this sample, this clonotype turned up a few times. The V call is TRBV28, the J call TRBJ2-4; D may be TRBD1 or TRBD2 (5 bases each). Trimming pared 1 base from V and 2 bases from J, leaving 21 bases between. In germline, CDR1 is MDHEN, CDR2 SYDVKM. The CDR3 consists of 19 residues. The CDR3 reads CASSLSGLGEPNTKNIQYF. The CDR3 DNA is TGTGCCAGCAGTTTATCGGGTTTGGGGGAGCCGAACACCAAAAACATTCAGTACTTC.

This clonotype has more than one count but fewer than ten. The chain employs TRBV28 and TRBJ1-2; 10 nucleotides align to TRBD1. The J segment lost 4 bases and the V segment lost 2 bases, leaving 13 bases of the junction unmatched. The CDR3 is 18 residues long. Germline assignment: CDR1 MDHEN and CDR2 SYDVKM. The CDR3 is CASSLQGQGWFGAYGYTF. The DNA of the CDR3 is TGTGCCAGCAGTTTACAGGGACAGGGGTGGTTCGGCGCCTATGGCTACACCTTC.

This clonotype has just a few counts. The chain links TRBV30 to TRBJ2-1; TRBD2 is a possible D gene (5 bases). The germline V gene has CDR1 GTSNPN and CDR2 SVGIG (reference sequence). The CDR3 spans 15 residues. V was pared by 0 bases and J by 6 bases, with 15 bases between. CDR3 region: CAWSVPAAQINEQFF. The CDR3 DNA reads TGTGCCTGGAGTGTACCAGCGGCCCAGATCAATGAGCAGTTCTTC. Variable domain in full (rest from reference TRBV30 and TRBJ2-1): SQTIHQWPATLVQPVGSPLSLECTVEGTSNPNLYWYRQAAGRGLQLLFYSVGIGQISSEVPQNLSASRPQDRQFILSSKKLLLSDSGFYLCAWSVPAAQINEQFFGPGTRLTVL.

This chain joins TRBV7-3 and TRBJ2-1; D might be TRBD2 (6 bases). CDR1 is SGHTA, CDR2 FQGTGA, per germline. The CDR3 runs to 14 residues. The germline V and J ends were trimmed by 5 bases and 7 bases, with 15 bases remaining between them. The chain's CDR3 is CASSPGIGGNEQFF. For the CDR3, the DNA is TGTGCCAGCAGCCCAGGAATTGGGGGGAATGAGCAGTTCTTC.

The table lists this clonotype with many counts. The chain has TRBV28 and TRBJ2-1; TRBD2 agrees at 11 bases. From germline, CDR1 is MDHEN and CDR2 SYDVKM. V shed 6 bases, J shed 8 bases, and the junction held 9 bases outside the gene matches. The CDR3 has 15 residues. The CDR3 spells CASRPGLAGRDEQFF. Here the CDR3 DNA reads TGTGCCAGCAGACCCGGACTAGCGGGTCGGGATGAGCAGTTCTTC.

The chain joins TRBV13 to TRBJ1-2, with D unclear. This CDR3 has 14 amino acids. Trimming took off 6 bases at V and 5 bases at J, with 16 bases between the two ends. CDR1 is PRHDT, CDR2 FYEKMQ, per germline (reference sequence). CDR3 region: CASSALGDSYGYTF. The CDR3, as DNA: TGTGCCAGCAGTGCTCTGGGAGACTCATATGGCTACACCTTC.

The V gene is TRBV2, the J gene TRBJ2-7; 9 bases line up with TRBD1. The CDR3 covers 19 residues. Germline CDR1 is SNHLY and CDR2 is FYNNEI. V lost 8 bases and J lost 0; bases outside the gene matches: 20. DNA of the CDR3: TGTGCCAGCGGGGCCGGGACAGGGTTTTACAGTCGCACCTCCTACGAGCAGTACTTC. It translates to CASGAGTGFYSRTSYEQYF.